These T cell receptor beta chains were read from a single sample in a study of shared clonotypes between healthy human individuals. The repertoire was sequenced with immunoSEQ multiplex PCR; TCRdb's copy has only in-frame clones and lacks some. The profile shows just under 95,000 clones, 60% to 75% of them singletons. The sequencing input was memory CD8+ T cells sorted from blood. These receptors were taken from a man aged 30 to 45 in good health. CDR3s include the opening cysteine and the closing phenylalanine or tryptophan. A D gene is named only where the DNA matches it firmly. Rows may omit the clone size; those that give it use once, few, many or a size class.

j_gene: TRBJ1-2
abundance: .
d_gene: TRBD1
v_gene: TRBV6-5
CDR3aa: CASSGGQHYGYTF
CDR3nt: TGTGCCAGCAGTGGGGGACAGCACTATGGCTACACCTTC

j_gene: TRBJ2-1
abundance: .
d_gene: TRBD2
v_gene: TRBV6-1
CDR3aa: CASSPGTSRNDEQFF
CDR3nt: TGTGCCAGCAGCCCCGGGACTAGCAGGAATGATGAGCAGTTCTTC

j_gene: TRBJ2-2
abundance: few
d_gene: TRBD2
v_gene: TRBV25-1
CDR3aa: CASRDHGGDGELFF
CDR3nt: TGTGCCAGCAGGGATCATGGGGGGGACGGGGAGCTGTTTTTT

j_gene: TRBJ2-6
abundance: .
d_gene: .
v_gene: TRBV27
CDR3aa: CASSSTGANVLTF
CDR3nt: TGTGCCAGCAGTTCCACTGGGGCCAACGTCCTGACTTTC

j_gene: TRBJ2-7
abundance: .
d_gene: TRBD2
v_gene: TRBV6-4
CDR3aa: CASTLLAGFSEQYF
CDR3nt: TGTGCCAGCACCTTACTAGCGGGGTTCAGTGAGCAGTACTTC

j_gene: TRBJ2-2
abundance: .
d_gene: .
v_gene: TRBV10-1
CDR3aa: CASSAQAIPGELFF
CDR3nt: TGCGCCAGCAGTGCCCAAGCGATTCCCGGGGAGCTGTTTTTT

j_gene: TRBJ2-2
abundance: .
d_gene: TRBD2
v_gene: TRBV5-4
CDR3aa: CASSSSGLGELFF
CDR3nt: TGTGCCAGCAGTTCTAGCGGCCTCGGGGAGCTGTTTTTT

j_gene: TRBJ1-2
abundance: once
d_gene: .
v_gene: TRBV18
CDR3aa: CAAHHRDYGYTF
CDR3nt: TGTGCAGCTCACCACAGGGACTATGGCTACACCTTC

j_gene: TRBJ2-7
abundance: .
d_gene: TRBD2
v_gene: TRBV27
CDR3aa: CASSSRLAGAYEQYF
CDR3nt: TGTGCCAGCAGTTCCCGACTAGCGGGAGCATACGAGCAGTACTTC

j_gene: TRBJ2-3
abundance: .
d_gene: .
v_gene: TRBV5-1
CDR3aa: CASSPGGDTDTQYF
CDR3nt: TGCGCCAGCAGCCCGGGCGGTGACACAGATACGCAGTATTTT

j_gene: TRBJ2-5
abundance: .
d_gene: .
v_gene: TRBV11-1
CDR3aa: CASSIDAAGPGETQYF
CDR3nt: TGTGCCAGCAGCATAGACGCCGCGGGGCCGGGGGAGACCCAGTACTTC

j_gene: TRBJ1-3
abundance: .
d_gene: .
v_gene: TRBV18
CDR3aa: CASSQIQGNTIYF
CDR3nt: TGTGCCAGCTCACAGATACAAGGAAACACCATATATTTT

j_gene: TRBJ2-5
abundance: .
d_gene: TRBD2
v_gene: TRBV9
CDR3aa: CASSAGLAGLETQYF
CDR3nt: TGTGCCAGCAGCGCTGGACTAGCGGGATTAGAGACCCAGTACTTC

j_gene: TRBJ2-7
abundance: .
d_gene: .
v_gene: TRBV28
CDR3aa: CASSLFGEQYF
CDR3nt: TGTGCCAGCAGTTTGTTTGGGGAGCAGTACTTC

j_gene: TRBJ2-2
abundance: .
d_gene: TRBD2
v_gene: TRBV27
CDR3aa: CASSYRAGNTGELFF
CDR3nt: TGTGCCAGCAGTTACCGAGCGGGAAACACCGGGGAGCTGTTTTTT

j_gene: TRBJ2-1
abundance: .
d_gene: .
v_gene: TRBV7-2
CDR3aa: CASSLEGTLQFF
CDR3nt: TGTGCCAGCAGCTTAGAGGGCACTTTGCAGTTCTTC

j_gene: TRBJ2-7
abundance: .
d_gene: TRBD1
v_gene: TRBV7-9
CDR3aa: CASSYTGGTPYEQYF
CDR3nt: TGTGCCAGCAGTTACACAGGGGGCACCCCCTACGAGCAGTACTTC

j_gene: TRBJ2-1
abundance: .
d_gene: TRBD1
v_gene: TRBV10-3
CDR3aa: CAISEAGQGYNEQFF
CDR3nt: TGTGCCATCAGTGAGGCGGGACAGGGCTACAATGAGCAGTTCTTC

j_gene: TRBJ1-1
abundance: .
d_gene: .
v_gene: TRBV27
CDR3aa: CASSLSTGTNTEAFF
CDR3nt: TGTGCCAGCAGTTTATCTACAGGGACGAACACTGAAGCTTTCTTT

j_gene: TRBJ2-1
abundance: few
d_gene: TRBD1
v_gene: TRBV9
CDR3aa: CASSVEGASYNEQFF
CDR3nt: TGTGCCAGCAGCGTAGAGGGGGCATCCTACAATGAGCAGTTCTTC

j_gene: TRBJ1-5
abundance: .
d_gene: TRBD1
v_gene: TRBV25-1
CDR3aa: CASSSWDSPMPQHF
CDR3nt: TGTGCCAGCAGTTCGTGGGACAGCCCAATGCCCCAGCATTTT

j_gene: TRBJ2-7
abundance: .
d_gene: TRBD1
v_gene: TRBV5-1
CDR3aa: CASSTGQGRGEQYF
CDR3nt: TGCGCCAGCAGCACCGGACAGGGAAGGGGGGAGCAGTACTTC